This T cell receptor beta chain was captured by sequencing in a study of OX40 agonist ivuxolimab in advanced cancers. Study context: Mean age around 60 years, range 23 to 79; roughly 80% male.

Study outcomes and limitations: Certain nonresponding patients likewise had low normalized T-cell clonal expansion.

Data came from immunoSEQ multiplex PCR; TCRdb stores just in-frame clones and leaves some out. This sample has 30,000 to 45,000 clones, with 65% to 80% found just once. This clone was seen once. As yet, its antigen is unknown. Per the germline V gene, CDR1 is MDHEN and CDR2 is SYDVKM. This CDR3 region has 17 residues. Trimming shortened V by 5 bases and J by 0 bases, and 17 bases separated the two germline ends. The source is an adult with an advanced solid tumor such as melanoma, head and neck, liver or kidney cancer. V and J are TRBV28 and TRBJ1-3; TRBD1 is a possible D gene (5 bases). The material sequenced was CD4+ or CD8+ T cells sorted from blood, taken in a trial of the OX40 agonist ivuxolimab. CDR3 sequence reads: CASSTRQLPSSGNTIYF. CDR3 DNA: TGTGCCAGCAGTACACGACAGTTACCATCCTCTGGAAACACCATATATTTT.